This T cell receptor (beta chain) was documented in a study of cytomegalovirus exposure and HLA in healthy donors. Study-wide points: Researchers had no immune exposure information except CMV serostatus available.

The germline V gene has CDR1 LNHNV and CDR2 YYDKDF (reference sequence). The junction had 5 bases not matched to a gene; V was cut back by 5 bases and J by 0 bases. The CDR3 sequence is 16 residues long. Primers for the PCR totalled 60 Vbeta and 13 Jbeta. The assay was immunoSEQ multiplex PCR, and TCRdb's table has in-frame clones only and misses some. The data contain approximately 170,000 clones, about 88% of them singletons. This clone was seen only once. Its cognate antigen is unknown. What was sequenced was PBMCs. This clonotype was obtained from a man aged 30 to 39 in good health and CMV-seropositive. This chain joins TRBV15 and TRBJ2-3, with 10 bases identical to TRBD2. The CDR3 DNA is TGTGCCACCAGCGTCAGCGGGAGGGCTAGCACAGATACGCAGTATTTT. This gives the protein CATSVSGRASTDTQYF.